The rows below give T cell receptor beta chains drawn from one sample of a study of CXCR3-negative and CXCR3-positive naive CD8 T cells. From its re-call of the 5' RACE reads, TCRdb lists each CDR3 protein once, without DNA. This table holds 40,000 to 55,000 distinct CDR3 sequences. Source material: naive CXCR3- CD8+ T cells from blood. These receptors came from a human donor in good health. Some clones in this sample may be carry-over from other donors' samples. Both conserved end residues are part of each CDR3. Only part of the rows carry a size: once, few, many, or a class if the clone is expanded.

size	V	J	CDR3
-	TRBV29-1	TRBJ2-4	CSVRTGEGENIQYF
-	TRBV6-2/TRBV6-3	TRBJ2-7	CASSYGGAPYEQYF
-	TRBV25-1	TRBJ1-1	CASSVGGRRNTEAFF
-	TRBV28	TRBJ2-7	CASKSADSVSYEQYF
-	TRBV29-1	TRBJ2-2	CSVEAMGQGVDGGELFF
-	TRBV4-3	TRBJ2-3	CASSQKWLAGKDTQYF
-	TRBV18	TRBJ2-7	CASSRPDSYEQYF
-	TRBV4-2	TRBJ2-7	CASSQEGAGEGYEQYF
medium-sized	TRBV4-3	TRBJ1-1	CASSQDRANTEAFF
-	TRBV12-3/TRBV12-4	TRBJ1-1	CASRWGGAGNTEAFF
-	TRBV29-1	TRBJ2-1	CSVEGSNEQFF
-	TRBV7-9	TRBJ2-1	CASSVTSGGARTYNEQFF
-	TRBV24-1	TRBJ2-1	CATSDATGVSYNEQFF
-	TRBV2	TRBJ2-1	CAIQNPGGNEQFF
-	TRBV29-1	TRBJ2-1	CSVEGARAGEQFF
-	TRBV29-1	TRBJ2-7	CSVFLLAGVGYEQYF
-	TRBV4-1	TRBJ2-5	CASSQWVQETQYF
-	TRBV29-1	TRBJ2-7	CSVEDVDSYEQYF
-	TRBV7-9	TRBJ2-5	CASTLQGGRETQYF
-	TRBV25-1	TRBJ2-7	CASTGLSNYEQYF
-	TRBV4-3	TRBJ1-2	CASSQERGSGGYTF
-	TRBV7-9	TRBJ2-2	CASSLIADGELFF
-	TRBV20-1	TRBJ2-3	CSARVGTSGTPVGTDTQYF
-	TRBV5-1	TRBJ2-7	CASSSYRGVNEQYF
-	TRBV28	TRBJ2-7	CASSPLAGGSYEQYF
-	TRBV10-3	TRBJ1-5	CAISERGTSNQPQHF
-	TRBV7-2	TRBJ2-7	CASSLGTGSLEQYF
-	TRBV7-2	TRBJ2-1	CASSLDVGGSYNEQFF
-	TRBV28	TRBJ2-7	CASSLPGPQDFYEQYF
-	TRBV29-1	TRBJ2-7	CSVRTGDLSYEQYF
-	TRBV7-8	TRBJ2-5	CASSAARAAGETQYF
-	TRBV9	TRBJ2-7	CASSVGDRGSYEQYF
-	TRBV29-1	TRBJ2-7	CSVDIVGQGAYEQYF
-	TRBV29-1	TRBJ2-1	CSVKSPRSLNEQFF
-	TRBV12-3/TRBV12-4	TRBJ1-1	CASSFRTGPEAFF
-	TRBV5-1	TRBJ2-2	CASSLDRPDTGELFF
-	TRBV29-1	TRBJ2-7	CSVEAPSGVGEQYF
-	TRBV9	TRBJ2-1	CASSPTTRLRYNEQFF
-	TRBV6-1	TRBJ2-5	CASSELAGGPETQYF
-	TRBV24-1	TRBJ2-1	CATSERGTGNYNEQFF
-	TRBV6-5	TRBJ2-7	CASTLKAAPPYEQYF
-	TRBV5-8	TRBJ1-4	CASSRTPNHNGQGGADEKLFF
-	TRBV14	TRBJ2-7	CASSRPGLAARYEQYF
-	TRBV29-1	TRBJ2-7	CSVELVGETSYEQYF
-	TRBV11-2	TRBJ2-7	CATLLSVGYEQYF
-	TRBV6-5	TRBJ1-5	CASTSGVKNQPQHF
-	TRBV7-2	TRBJ1-1	CASSLAGVEGADTEAFF
-	TRBV5-1	TRBJ2-2	CASSFGESTGELFF
-	TRBV6-2/TRBV6-3	TRBJ2-2	CASSRTEPGELFF
-	TRBV28	TRBJ2-5	CASRVAGRGETQYF
medium-sized	TRBV20-1	TRBJ2-7	CSAPGDSRFYEQYF
-	TRBV6-2/TRBV6-3	TRBJ2-7	CASRIGTTLGQYF
-	TRBV29-1	TRBJ2-6	CSVEGDRVYGANVLTF
-	TRBV14	TRBJ2-5	CASSAGTSGGEETQYF
-	TRBV6-5	TRBJ1-5	CASSYSTGGNQPQHF
-	TRBV6-5	TRBJ2-3	CASSYQVADTQYF
-	TRBV29-1	TRBJ2-3	CSVDPGGRTDTQYF
-	TRBV12-5	TRBJ2-7	CASGLVPSGAHQAYEQYF
-	TRBV28	TRBJ1-1	CASSPLRGSNTEAFF
-	TRBV29-1	TRBJ2-7	CSVQLGDSYEQYF